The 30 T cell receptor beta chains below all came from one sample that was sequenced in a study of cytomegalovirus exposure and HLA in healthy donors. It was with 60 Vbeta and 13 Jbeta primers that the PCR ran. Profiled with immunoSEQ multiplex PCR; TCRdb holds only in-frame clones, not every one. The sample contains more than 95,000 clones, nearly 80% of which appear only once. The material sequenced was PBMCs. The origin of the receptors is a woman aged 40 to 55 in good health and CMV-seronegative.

The CDR3 here is CASTIPGAYEQYF. In DNA, the CDR3 is TGTGCCAGCACAATACCGGGGGCCTACGAGCAGTACTTC. This chain uses TRBV28 with TRBJ2-7; D may be TRBD2 (6 bases). The V gene lost 7 bases and the J gene lost 2 bases, with 12 bases spanning the gap. Germline CDR1 and CDR2: MDHEN and SYDVKM. The CDR3 runs 13 residues.

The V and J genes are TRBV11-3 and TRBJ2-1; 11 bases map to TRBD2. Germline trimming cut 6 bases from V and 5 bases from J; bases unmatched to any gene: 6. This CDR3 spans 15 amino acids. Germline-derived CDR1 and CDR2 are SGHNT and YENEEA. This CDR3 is CASSSGRGSDNEQFF. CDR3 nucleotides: TGTGCCAGCAGTAGCGGGAGGGGAAGTGACAATGAGCAGTTCTTC.

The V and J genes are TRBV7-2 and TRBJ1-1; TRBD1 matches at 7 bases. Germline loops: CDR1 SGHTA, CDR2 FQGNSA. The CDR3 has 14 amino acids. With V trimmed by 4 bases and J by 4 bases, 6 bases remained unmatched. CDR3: CASSSSGGITEAFF. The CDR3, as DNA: TGTGCCAGCAGCTCCTCAGGGGGAATCACTGAAGCTTTCTTT.

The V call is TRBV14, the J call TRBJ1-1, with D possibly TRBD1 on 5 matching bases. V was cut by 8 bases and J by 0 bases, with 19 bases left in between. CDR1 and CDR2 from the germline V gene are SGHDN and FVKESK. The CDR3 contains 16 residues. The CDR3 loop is CASSSGSFELNTEAFF. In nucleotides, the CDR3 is TGTGCCAGCTCTTCAGGGTCTTTTGAACTGAACACTGAAGCTTTCTTT.

CDR3 nucleotides: TGTGCCAGCTCACCCGACAGGTTGACCACTGAAGCTTTCTTT. As protein: CASSPDRLTTEAFF. The rearrangement joins TRBV18 to TRBJ1-1; tentative D call: TRBD1 (6 bases). This CDR3 region has 14 residues. In germline, CDR1 is KGHSH, CDR2 LQKENI. Deletions cut 3 bases from V and 4 bases from J, with 12 bases between.

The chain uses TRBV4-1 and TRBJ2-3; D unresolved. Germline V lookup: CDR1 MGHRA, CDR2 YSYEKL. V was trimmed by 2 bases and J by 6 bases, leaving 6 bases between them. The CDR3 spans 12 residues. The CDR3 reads CASSQSGDTQYF. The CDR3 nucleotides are TGCGCCAGCAGCCAATCCGGTGATACGCAGTATTTT.

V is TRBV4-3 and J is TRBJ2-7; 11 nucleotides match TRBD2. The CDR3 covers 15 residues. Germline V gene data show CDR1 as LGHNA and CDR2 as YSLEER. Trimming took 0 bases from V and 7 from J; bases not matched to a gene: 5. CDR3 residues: CASSQELAGVFEQYF. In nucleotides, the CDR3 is TGCGCCAGCAGCCAAGAACTAGCGGGAGTGTTTGAGCAGTACTTC.

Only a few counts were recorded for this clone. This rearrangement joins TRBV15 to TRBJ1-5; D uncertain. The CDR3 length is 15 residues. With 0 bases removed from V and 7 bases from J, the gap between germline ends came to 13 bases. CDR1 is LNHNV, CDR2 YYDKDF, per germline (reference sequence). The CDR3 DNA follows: TGTGCCACCAGCAGAGATCGAGGCACGGGACAGCCCCAGCATTTT. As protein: CATSRDRGTGQPQHF. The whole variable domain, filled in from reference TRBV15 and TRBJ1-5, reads DAMVIQNPRYQVTQFGKPVTLSCSQTLNHNVMYWYQQKSSQAPKLLFHYYDKDFNNEADTPDNFQSRRPNTSFCFLDIRSPGLGDTAMYLCATSRDRGTGQPQHFGDGTRLSIL.

The CDR3 coding sequence is TGTGCCAGCAGCTTAGATATCTACAATGAGCAGTTCTTC. Amino acids: CASSLDIYNEQFF. The gene calls are TRBV11-2 and TRBJ2-1; D is uncertain. V gave up 0 bases and J gave up 3 bases, with 3 bases separating them. Germline loops: CDR1 SGHAT, CDR2 FQNNGV. The CDR3 sequence is 13 residues long.

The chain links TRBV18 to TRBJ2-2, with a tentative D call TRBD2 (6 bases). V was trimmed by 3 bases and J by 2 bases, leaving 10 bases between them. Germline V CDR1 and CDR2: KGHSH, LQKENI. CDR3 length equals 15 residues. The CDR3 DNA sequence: TGTGCCAGCTCACCCGCGGGGTCTAACACCGGGGAGCTGTTTTTT. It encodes CASSPAGSNTGELFF.

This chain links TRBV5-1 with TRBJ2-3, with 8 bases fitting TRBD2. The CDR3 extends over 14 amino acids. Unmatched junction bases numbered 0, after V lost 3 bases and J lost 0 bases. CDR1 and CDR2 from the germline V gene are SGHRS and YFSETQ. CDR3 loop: CASSSSGSTDTQYF. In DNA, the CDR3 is TGCGCCAGCAGCTCTAGCGGGAGCACAGATACGCAGTATTTT.

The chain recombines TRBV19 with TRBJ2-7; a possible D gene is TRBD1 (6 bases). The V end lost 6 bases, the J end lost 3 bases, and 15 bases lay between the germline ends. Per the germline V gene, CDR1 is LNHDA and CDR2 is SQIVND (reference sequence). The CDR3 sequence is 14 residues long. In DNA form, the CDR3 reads TGTGCCAGTAGGCTACGGGTAGGGGGCTACGAGCAGTACTTC. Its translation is CASRLRVGGYEQYF.

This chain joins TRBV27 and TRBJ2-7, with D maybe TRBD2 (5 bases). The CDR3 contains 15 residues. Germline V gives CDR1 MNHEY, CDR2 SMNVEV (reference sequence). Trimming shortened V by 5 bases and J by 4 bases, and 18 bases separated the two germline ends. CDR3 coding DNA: TGTGCCAGCAGTCCACGGCCCGCCAGCGGTTACGAGCAGTACTTC. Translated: CASSPRPASGYEQYF.

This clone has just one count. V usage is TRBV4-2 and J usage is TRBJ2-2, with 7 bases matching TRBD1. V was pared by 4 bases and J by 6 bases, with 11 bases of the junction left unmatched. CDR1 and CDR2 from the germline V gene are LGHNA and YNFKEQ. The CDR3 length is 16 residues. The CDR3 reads CASSLQGIDVAGELFF. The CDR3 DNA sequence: TGTGCCAGCAGCCTACAGGGGATCGACGTCGCCGGGGAGCTGTTTTTT.

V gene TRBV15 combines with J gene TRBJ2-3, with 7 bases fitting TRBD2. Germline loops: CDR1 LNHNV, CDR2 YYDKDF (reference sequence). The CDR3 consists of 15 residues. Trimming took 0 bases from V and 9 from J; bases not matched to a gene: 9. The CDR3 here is CATSRDRGSEGTQYF. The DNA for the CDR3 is TGTGCCACCAGCAGAGATCGCGGGAGTGAGGGCACGCAGTATTTT.

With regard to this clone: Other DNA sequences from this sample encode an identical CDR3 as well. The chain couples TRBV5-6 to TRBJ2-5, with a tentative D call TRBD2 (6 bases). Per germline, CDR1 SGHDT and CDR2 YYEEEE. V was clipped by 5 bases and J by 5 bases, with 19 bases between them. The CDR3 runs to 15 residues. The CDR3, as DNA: TGTGCCAGCAGGACTAGTGGTGGAGGCTACGAGACCCAGTACTTC. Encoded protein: CASRTSGGGYETQYF.

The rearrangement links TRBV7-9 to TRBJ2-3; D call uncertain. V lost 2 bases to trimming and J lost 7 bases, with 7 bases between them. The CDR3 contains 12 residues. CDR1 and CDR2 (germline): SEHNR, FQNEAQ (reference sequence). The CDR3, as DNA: TGTGCCAGCAGCTTACGAGAGAATACGCAGTATTTT. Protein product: CASSLRENTQYF.

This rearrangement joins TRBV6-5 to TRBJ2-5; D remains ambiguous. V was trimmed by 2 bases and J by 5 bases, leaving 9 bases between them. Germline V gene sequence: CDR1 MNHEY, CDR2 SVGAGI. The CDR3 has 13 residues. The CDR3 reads CASSYPGQETQYF. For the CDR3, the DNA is TGTGCCAGCAGTTACCCTGGTCAGGAGACCCAGTACTTC.

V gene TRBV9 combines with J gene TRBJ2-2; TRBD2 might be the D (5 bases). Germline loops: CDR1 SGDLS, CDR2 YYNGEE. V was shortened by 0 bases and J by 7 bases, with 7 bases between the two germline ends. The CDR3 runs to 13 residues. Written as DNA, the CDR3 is TGTGCCAGCAGCGTAGTGGGAGACGGGGAGCTGTTTTTT. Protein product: CASSVVGDGELFF. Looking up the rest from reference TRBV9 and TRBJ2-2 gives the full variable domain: DSGVTQTPKHLITATGQRVTLRCSPRSGDLSVYWYQQSLDQGLQFLIQYYNGEERAKGNILERFSAQQFPDLHSELNLSSLELGDSALYFCASSVVGDGELFFGEGSRLTVL.

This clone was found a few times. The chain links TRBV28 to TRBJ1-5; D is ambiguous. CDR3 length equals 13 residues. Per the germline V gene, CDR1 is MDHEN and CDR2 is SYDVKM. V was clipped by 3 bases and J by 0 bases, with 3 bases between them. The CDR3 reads CASSFSSNQPQHF. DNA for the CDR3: TGTGCCAGCAGTTTTAGTAGCAATCAGCCCCAGCATTTT.

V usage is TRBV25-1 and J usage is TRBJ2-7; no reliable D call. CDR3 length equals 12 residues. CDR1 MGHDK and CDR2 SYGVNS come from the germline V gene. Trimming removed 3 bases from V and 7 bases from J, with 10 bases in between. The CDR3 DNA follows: TGTGCCAGCAGTGATCGGTCGAGTGAGCAGTACTTC. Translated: CASSDRSSEQYF.

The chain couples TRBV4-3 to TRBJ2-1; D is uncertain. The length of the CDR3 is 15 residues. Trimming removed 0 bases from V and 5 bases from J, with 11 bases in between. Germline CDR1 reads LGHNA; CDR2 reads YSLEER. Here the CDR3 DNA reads TGCGCCAGCAGCCAAGATTGGAGTAGAAACAATGAGCAGTTCTTC. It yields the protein CASSQDWSRNNEQFF.

The CDR3 DNA reads TGTGCCAGCAGCTTAGCGACCCGGGACAGGGGAAGAAATGAGCAGTTCTTC. It is translated as CASSLATRDRGRNEQFF. The chain joins TRBV7-8 to TRBJ2-1; 10 nucleotides agree with TRBD1. Germline CDR1 SGHVS, CDR2 FQNEAQ. This CDR3 is built from 17 residues. Germline trimming cut 0 bases from V and 7 bases from J; bases unmatched to any gene: 9.

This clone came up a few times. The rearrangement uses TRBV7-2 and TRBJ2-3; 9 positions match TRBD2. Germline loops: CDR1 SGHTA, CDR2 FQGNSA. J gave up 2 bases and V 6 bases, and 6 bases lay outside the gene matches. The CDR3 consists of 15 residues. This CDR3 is CASRSSGTVTDTQYF. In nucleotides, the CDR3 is TGTGCCAGCAGGTCTAGCGGGACAGTCACAGATACGCAGTATTTT.

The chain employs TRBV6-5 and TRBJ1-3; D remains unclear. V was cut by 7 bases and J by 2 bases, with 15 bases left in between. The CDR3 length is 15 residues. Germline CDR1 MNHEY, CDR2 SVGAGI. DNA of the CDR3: TGTGCCAGCACCCGATCGGGAGTCCCTGGAAACACCATATATTTT. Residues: CASTRSGVPGNTIYF.

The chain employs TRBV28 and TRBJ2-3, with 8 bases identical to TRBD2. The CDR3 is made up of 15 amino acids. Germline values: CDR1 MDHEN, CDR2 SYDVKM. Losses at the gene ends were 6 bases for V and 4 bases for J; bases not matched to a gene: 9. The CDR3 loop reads CASSPFGLAADTQYF. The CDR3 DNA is TGTGCCAGCAGCCCCTTCGGACTAGCAGCAGATACGCAGTATTTT.

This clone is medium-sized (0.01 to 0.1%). The DNA of the CDR3 is TGTGCCAGCCACGGGGACAGGGAACAGCCCCAGCATTTT. As protein: CASHGDREQPQHF. The V and J genes are TRBV2 and TRBJ1-5; 9 bases map to TRBD1. Germline CDR1 SNHLY, CDR2 FYNNEI. The CDR3 sequence is 13 residues long. V was clipped by 8 bases and J by 7 bases; unmatched bases: 6.

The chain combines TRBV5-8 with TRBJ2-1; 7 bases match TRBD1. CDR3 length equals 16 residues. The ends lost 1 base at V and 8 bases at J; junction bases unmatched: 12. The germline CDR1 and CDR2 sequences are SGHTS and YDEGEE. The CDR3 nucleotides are TGTGCCAGCAGCTTGAGGTGGACAGGAGTTAAGGATGAGCAGTTCTTC. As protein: CASSLRWTGVKDEQFF. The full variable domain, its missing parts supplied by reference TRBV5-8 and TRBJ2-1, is EAGVTQSPTHLIKTRGQQATLRCSPISGHTSVYWYQQALGLGLQFLLWYDEGEERNRGNFPPRFSGRQFPNYSSELNVNALELEDSALYLCASSLRWTGVKDEQFFGPGTRLTVL.

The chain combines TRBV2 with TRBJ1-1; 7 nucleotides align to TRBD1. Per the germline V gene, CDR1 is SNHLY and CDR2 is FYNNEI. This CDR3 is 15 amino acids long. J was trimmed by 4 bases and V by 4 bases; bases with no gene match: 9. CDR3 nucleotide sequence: TGTGCCAGCAGTGCCGTCACACAGGGGCGCACTGAAGCTTTCTTT. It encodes CASSAVTQGRTEAFF. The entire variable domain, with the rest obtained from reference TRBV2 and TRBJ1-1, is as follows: EPEVTQTPSHQVTQMGQEVILRCVPISNHLYFYWYRQILGQKVEFLVSFYNNEISEKSEIFDDQFSVERPDGSNFTLKIRSTKLEDSAMYFCASSAVTQGRTEAFFGQGTRLTVV.

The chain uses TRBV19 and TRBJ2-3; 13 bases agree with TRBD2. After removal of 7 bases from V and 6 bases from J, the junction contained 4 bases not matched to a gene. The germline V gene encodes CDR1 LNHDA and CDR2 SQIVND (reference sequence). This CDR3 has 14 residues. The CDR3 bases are TGTGCCAGTACCCCACTAGCGGGAGGGGATACGCAGTATTTT. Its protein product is CASTPLAGGDTQYF.